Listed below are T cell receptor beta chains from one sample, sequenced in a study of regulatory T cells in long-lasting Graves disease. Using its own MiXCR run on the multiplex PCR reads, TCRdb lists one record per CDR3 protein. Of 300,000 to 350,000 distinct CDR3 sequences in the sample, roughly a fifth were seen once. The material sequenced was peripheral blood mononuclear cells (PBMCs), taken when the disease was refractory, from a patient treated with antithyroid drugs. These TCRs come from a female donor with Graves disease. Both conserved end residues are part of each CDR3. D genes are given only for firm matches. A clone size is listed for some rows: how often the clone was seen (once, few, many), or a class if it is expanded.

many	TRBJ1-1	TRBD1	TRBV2	TGTGCCAGCAGCGCTAGGGACAGCCCGAACACTGAAGCTTTCTTT	CASSARDSPNTEAFF
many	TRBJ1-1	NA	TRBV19	TGTGCCAGCAGCATCCGGGGGAACACTGAAGCTTTCTTT	CASSIRGNTEAFF
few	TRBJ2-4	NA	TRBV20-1	TGCAGTGCTTCCCAGGGAGCCAAAAACATTCAGTACTTC	CSASQGAKNIQYF
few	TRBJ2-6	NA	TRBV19	TGTGCCAGTAAGGACAGCCAGGACAGTGCGCCTGGGGCCAACGTCCTGACTTTC	CASKDSQDSAPGANVLTF
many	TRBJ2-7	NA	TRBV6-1	TGTGCCAGCAGTCCCTCCGGACAGTTCTACGAGCAGTACTTC	CASSPSGQFYEQYF
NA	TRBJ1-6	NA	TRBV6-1	TGTGCCAGTTTTGGACAGAACTCCTATAATTCACCCCTCCACTTT	CASFGQNSYNSPLHF
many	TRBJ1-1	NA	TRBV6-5	TGTGCCAGCAGTTACCGCCTTAACACTGAAGCTTTCTTT	CASSYRLNTEAFF
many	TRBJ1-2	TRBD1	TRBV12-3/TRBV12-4	TGTGCCAGCACCCCAAGACAGGGGCGCTATGGCTACACCTTC	CASTPRQGRYGYTF
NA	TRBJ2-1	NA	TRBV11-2	TGTGCCAGCAGCTTAACGCTAGCGAGAGGCAATGAGCAGTTCTTC	CASSLTLARGNEQFF
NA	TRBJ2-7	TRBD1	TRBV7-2	TGTGCCAGCAGCCCCAGGACAGGTCGGCCCTCATACGAGCAGTACTTC	CASSPRTGRPSYEQYF
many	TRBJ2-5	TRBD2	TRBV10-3	TGTGCCATCAGGAGACATAGCGGTAGCGGGAGCCAAGAGACCCAGTACTTC	CAIRRHSGSGSQETQYF
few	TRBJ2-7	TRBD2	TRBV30	TGTGCCTGTCGAGCGGGGGGAGACGAGCAGTACTTC	CACRAGGDEQYF
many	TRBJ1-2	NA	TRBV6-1	TGTGCCAGCAAAAAGGGGAGCTACTATGGCTACACCTTC	CASKKGSYYGYTF
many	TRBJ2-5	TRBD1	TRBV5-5	TGTGCCAGCAGCTCACAGGGGAAAGAGACCCAGTACTTC	CASSSQGKETQYF
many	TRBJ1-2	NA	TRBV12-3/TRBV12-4	TGTGCCAGCAGTTTATACGGCAGCTACTATGGCTACACCTTC	CASSLYGSYYGYTF
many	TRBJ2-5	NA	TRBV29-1	TGCAGCGTTGAAGGCTTACAAAAGGGGAGGCAAGAGACCCAGTACTTC	CSVEGLQKGRQETQYF
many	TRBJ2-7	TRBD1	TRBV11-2	TGTGCCAGCAGCTCCCTACCGACAGGGGGTGGAGGCTACGAGCAGTACTTC	CASSSLPTGGGGYEQYF
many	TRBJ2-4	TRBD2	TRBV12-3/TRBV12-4	TGTGCCAGCAGCCAGACCCATCTAGCGGGGGCAATTCAGTACTTC	CASSQTHLAGAIQYF
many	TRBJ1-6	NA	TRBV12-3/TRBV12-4	TGTGCCAGCAGTCCAGGACCGGATTATTCACCCCTCCACTTT	CASSPGPDYSPLHF
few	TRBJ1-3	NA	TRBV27	TGTGCCAGCAGTACCCCAGGGGCACGAGTATATTTT	CASSTPGARVYF
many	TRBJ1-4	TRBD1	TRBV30	TGTGCCTGGAAACGGGGACAGGGTGATGAAAAACTGTTTTTT	CAWKRGQGDEKLFF
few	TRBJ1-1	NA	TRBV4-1	TGCGCCAGCAGCCTCCTGGCCCTCGGCCACCTGACCGCTTTCTTT	CASSLLALGHLTAFF
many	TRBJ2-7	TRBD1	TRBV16	TGTGCCAGCAGCCAATGGGACAGGACAAGGTCTCTCGAGCAGTACTTC	CASSQWDRTRSLEQYF
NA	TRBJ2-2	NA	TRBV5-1	TGCGCCAGCAGCTTGGATGGACTATTCGGCGGGGAGCTGTTTTTT	CASSLDGLFGGELFF
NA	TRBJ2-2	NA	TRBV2	TGTGCCAGCAGGGGCCTGCTGAACACCGGGGAGCTGTTTTTT	CASRGLLNTGELFF
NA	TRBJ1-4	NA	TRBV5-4	TGTGCCAGCAGCCGGGACCCCCTGGAGGAAAAACTGTTTTTT	CASSRDPLEEKLFF
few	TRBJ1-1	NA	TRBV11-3	TGTGCCAGCAGCTTCGGGGACGGCTTAGGTGAAGCTTTCTTT	CASSFGDGLGEAFF
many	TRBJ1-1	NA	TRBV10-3	TGTGCCATCAGTGAGCTAGGGGTCACTGAAGCTTTCTTT	CAISELGVTEAFF
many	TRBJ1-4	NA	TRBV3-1	TGTGCCAGCAGCCTGCGAGGGTCTAATGAAAAACTGTTTTTT	CASSLRGSNEKLFF
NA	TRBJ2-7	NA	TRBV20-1	TGCAGTGCTAGAAGGCAGGGTTACCTCTACGAGCAGTACTTC	CSARRQGYLYEQYF
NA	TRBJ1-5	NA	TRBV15	TGTGCCACCAGCAGAGCGGGGGGGCCTCAGCCCCAGCATTTT	CATSRAGGPQPQHF
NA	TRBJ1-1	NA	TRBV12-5	TGTGCTAGTGGTTTGAGGCAGGCCACATTGAACACTGAAGCTTTCTTT	CASGLRQATLNTEAFF
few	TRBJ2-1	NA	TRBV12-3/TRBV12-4	TGTGCCAGCAGTTTAAGGGACTTTGGGGGTGAGCAGTTCTTC	CASSLRDFGGEQFF
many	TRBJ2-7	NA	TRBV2	TGTGCCAGCAGTGGGCAGCTCTACGAGCAGTACTTC	CASSGQLYEQYF
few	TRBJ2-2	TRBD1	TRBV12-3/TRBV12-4	TGTGCCAGCAGTCGCGGACAGGGGGATTACACCGGGGAGCTGTTTTTT	CASSRGQGDYTGELFF
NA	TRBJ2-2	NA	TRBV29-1	TGCAGCGTTGTCGGGGGCTTCACCGGGGAGCTGTTTTTT	CSVVGGFTGELFF
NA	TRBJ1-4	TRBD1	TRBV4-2	TGTGCCAGCAGCCAAGATCTTAGGGACAGGGATGAAAAACTGTTTTTT	CASSQDLRDRDEKLFF
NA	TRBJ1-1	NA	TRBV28	TGTGCCAGCAGTTTATTGCAGGGTAAGACTGAAGCTTTCTTT	CASSLLQGKTEAFF
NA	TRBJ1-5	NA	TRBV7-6	TGTGCCAGCAGCCTACATCAGCCCCAGCATTTT	CASSLHQPQHF